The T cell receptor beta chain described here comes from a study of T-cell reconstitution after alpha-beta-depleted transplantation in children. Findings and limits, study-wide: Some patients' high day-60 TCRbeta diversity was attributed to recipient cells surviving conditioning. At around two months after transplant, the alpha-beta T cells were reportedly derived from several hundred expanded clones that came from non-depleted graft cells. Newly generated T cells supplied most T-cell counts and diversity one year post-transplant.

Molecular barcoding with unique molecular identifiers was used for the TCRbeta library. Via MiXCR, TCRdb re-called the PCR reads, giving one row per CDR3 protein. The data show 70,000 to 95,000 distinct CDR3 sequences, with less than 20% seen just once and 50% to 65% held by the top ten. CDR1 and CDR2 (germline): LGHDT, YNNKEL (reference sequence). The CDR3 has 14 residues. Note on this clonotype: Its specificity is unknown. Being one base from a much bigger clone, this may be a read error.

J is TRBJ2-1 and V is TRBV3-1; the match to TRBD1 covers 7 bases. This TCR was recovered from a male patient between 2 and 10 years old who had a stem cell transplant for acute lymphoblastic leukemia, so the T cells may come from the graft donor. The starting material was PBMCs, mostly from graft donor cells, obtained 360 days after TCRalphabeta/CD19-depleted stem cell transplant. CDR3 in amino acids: CTSSHATGHSEQFF. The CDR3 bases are TGTACCAGCAGCCATGCGACAGGGCATTCTGAGCAGTTCTTC.